This T cell receptor beta chain appears in the sequencing data of a study of blood T cell repertoires in COVID-19. Enrolled through a virtual design, the participants were between about 18 and 89 years of age and came from about two dozen US areas. The CDR3 sequence is 16 residues long. The germline gives CDR1 MGHRA, CDR2 YSYEKL. Trimming took 4 bases from V and 0 from J, leaving 13 bases between them. Libraries were prepared by immunoSEQ multiplex PCR; TCRdb keeps only in-frame clonotypes and omits some of them. The sample records about 200,000 clones, roughly 80% being singletons. The specimen sequenced was PBMCs or T cells enriched from blood (not recorded which). This TCR came from a man aged 35 to 55 who had recovered from COVID-19. This sequence joins TRBV4-1 and TRBJ1-5; tentatively, D is TRBD1 (6 bases). CDR3 in amino acids: CASSLTTGSSNQPQHF. CDR3 coding DNA: TGCGCCAGCAGCCTCACTACAGGGTCTAGCAATCAGCCCCAGCATTTT.